These 9 T cell receptor beta chains share one sample of origin, sequenced in a study of a mutant IDH1 vaccine in newly diagnosed glioma. No antigen has been assigned to these receptors. Time point indicated: week 47, end of study. Vaccinated patients received 300 ug of mutant IDH1 20-mer peptide per dose, with topical imiquimod. Sequencing was performed with immunoSEQ multiplex PCR; in TCRdb, only in-frame clones are kept and a portion is missing. This sample has some 50,000 clones, with approximately 65% found just once. Sample: peripheral blood mononuclear cells (PBMCs), taken from a glioma patient whose treatment included an IDH1 peptide vaccine. These receptor sequences come from a man aged 35-49 years with glioma. Some clones in this sample may be carry-over from other donors' samples.

The chain has TRBV4-1 and TRBJ2-1; 10 positions match TRBD2. Germline V gene lookup returns CDR1 MGHRA and CDR2 YSYEKL. The CDR3 is 16 amino acids. Trimming removed 0 bases from V and 4 bases from J; junction bases left unmatched: 3. The DNA of the CDR3 is TGCGCCAGCAGCCAAGAAGTAGCGGGGGGATACAATGAGCAGTTCTTC. Translation gives CASSQEVAGGYNEQFF.

This clone was observed a handful of times. The chain carries TRBV18 and TRBJ1-1; no reliable D call. The germline V gene encodes CDR1 KGHSH and CDR2 LQKENI. The CDR3 consists of 12 residues. The germline V and J ends were trimmed by 1 base and 5 bases, with 5 bases remaining between them. CDR3 DNA: TGTGCCAGCTCACCACAAGGGACTGAAGCTTTCTTT. Protein product: CASSPQGTEAFF.

J is TRBJ1-1 and V is TRBV5-4, with 7 bases fitting TRBD1. V lost 5 bases, J lost 0 bases, and 10 bases stayed unmatched. The CDR3 has 16 residues. The germline CDR1 and CDR2 sequences are SGHNT and YYREEE (reference sequence). In nucleotides, the CDR3 is TGTGCCAGCAGACCGGGGAGGGGGCTACTGAACACTGAAGCTTTCTTT. Protein product: CASRPGRGLLNTEAFF. Variable domain in full (rest from reference TRBV5-4 and TRBJ1-1): ETGVTQSPTHLIKTRGQQVTLRCSSQSGHNTVSWYQQALGQGPQFIFQYYREEENGRGNFPPRFSGLQFPNYSSELNVNALELDDSALYLCASRPGRGLLNTEAFFGQGTRLTVV.

This chain uses TRBV15 with TRBJ2-7, with 7 bases that match TRBD1. Germline values: CDR1 LNHNV, CDR2 YYDKDF (reference sequence). There are 13 residues in the CDR3. V dropped 4 bases and J dropped 5; count of bases not matched to a gene: 5. DNA for the CDR3: TGTGCCACCAGCAACCTACAGGGGAACGAGCAGTACTTC. Protein: CATSNLQGNEQYF.

Of note for this clone: The junction and the germline gene differ at one end; a read error may be behind it. V and J are TRBV7-6 and TRBJ2-7, with 9 bases identical to TRBD1. Germline-derived CDR1 and CDR2 are SGHVS and FNYEAQ. The CDR3 sequence is 13 residues long. The CDR3 DNA follows: TGTGCCAGCAGCGGGCGGACAGGGGAAGACCCAGACTTC. Its protein product is CASSGRTGEDPDF.

The rearrangement joins TRBV7-9 to TRBJ1-1, with TRBD1 matching over 8 bases. V was pared by 5 bases and J by 5 bases, with 4 bases of the junction left unmatched. The germline V gene encodes CDR1 SEHNR and CDR2 FQNEAQ (reference sequence). The length of the CDR3 is 13 residues. The CDR3 reads CASSGQGRTEAFF. The CDR3 DNA reads TGTGCCAGCAGCGGACAGGGACGTACTGAAGCTTTCTTT.

The CDR3 DNA sequence: TGTGCCAGCAGCTTGGTTGGGGGACCGGAGACCCAGTACTTC. It encodes CASSLVGGPETQYF. This sequence joins TRBV5-4 and TRBJ2-5; either TRBD1 or TRBD2 may supply D (5 bases each). V shed 0 bases and J shed 5 bases, with 11 bases lying between them. There are 14 residues in the CDR3. Germline assignment: CDR1 SGHNT and CDR2 YYREEE (reference sequence). Variable domain in full (rest from reference TRBV5-4 and TRBJ2-5): ETGVTQSPTHLIKTRGQQVTLRCSSQSGHNTVSWYQQALGQGPQFIFQYYREEENGRGNFPPRFSGLQFPNYSSELNVNALELDDSALYLCASSLVGGPETQYFGPGTRLLVL.

This clone has a single count. The V gene is TRBV10-2, the J gene TRBJ2-7; D unresolved. Germline values: CDR1 WSHSY, CDR2 SAAADI. V lost 0 bases, J lost 6 bases, and 9 bases lay in between. This CDR3 region has 13 residues. The CDR3 is CASSESRSGEQYF. The CDR3 nucleotides read TGCGCCAGCAGTGAGTCGCGTTCCGGCGAGCAGTACTTC.

V and J are TRBV7-9 and TRBJ1-1; 8 nucleotides line up with TRBD1. The germline CDR1 and CDR2 sequences are SEHNR and FQNEAQ (reference sequence). V lost 4 bases to trimming and J lost 2 bases; unmatched junction nucleotides: 6. The CDR3 length is 15 residues. CDR3 nucleotides: TGTGCCAGCAGCTCACGACAGGGGAGTAACACTGAAGCTTTCTTT. As protein: CASSSRQGSNTEAFF.